The TCR beta chain described here comes from a study of CD8 T cells in ankylosing spondylitis. General study findings and limits: Significant enrichment of disease-linked clones was reportedly seen in matched ankylosing spondylitis synovial fluid. Typical of ankylosing spondylitis blood, it appeared, was a TCR beta motif of fewer than 10 highly homologous variants. As for the disease-linked clones, they showed a CD8+ phenotype and occurred at relatively low frequencies in peripheral blood.

Quantitative molecular-barcoded 5'-RACE generated the TCR beta libraries. Using its own MiXCR run on the 5' RACE reads, TCRdb lists one record per CDR3 protein. The sample includes around 280,000 distinct CDR3 sequences, around 20% seen only once; the top ten take less than 9.5%. The CDR3 sequence is 15 residues long. Germline lookup yields CDR1 SGHVS and CDR2 FQNEAQ. This clonotype has more than one count but fewer than ten. The antigen remains undetermined. The junction differs from germline at one of its ends, possibly a read error. Source material: blood, either unsorted or a sorted T cell fraction (not recorded which). The receptor was isolated from a male donor with ankylosing spondylitis or in good health (not recorded which). The genes are TRBV7-8 and TRBJ2-2; TRBD1 might be the D (6 bases). The CDR3 coding sequence is TGTGTCAGCAGAGAAAACAGGGTAGCCACCGGGGAGCTGTTTTTT. It translates to CVSRENRVATGELFF.